Given below is one T cell receptor beta chain in context. The antigen is unknown. Data came from immunoSEQ multiplex PCR; TCRdb stores just in-frame clones and leaves some out. The sample has under 150,000 clones; around 80% are singletons. Time point given: week 11, during vaccination. It was 300 ug of mutant IDH1 20-mer peptide that made up each vaccine dose, given with topical imiquimod. The data were obtained in a study of a mutant IDH1 vaccine in newly diagnosed glioma. The source material was PBMCs, sampled from a glioma patient whose treatment included an IDH1 peptide vaccine. This TCR was sampled from a man aged 40-55 years with glioma.

The CDR3 loop reads CASSPPLGQGRYEQYF. The CDR3, as DNA: TGTGCCAGCTCACCACCGTTGGGACAGGGGCGCTACGAGCAGTACTTC. The chain recombines TRBV18 with TRBJ2-7; 10 bases are a match to TRBD1. The CDR3 has 16 residues. Germline assignment: CDR1 KGHSH and CDR2 LQKENI. Germline trimming cut 0 bases from V and 3 bases from J; bases unmatched to any gene: 5.